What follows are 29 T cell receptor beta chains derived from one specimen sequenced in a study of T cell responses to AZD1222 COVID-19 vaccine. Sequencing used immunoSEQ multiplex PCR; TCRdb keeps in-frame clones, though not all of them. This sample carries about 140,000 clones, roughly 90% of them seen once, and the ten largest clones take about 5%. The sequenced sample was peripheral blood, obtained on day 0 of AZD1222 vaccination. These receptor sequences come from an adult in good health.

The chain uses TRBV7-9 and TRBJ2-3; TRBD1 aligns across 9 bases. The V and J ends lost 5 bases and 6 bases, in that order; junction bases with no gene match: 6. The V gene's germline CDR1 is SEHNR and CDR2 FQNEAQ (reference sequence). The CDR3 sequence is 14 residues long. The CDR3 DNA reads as TGTGCCAGCAGCCCGGGACAGGGATTCGATACGCAGTATTTT. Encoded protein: CASSPGQGFDTQYF.

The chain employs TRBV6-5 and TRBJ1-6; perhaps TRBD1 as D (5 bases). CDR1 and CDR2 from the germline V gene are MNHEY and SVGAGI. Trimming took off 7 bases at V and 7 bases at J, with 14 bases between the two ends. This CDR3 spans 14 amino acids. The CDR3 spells CASMGGTANSPLHF. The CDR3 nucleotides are TGTGCCAGCATGGGGGGGACGGCAAATTCACCCCTCCACTTT.

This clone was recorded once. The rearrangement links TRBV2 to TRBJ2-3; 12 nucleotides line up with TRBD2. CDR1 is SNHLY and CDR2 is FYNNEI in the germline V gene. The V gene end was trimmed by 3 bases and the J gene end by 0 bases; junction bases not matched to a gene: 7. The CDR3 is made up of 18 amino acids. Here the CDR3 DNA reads TGTGCCAGCAGTGAGCCGACTAGCGGGGGCACTAGCACAGATACGCAGTATTTT. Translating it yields CASSEPTSGGTSTDTQYF.

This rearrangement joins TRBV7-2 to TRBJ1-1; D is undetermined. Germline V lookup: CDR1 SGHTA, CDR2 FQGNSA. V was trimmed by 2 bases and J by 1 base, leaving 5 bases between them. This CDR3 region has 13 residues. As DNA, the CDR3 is TGTGCCAGCAGCTTACAAGCGAACACTGAAGCTTTCTTT. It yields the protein CASSLQANTEAFF.

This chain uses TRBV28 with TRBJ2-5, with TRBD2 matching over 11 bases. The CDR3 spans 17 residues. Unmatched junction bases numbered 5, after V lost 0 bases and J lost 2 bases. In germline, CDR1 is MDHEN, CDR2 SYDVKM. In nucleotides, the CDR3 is TGTGCCAGCAGTTTATGGGGGGGGACTAGCGGACAAGAGACCCAGTACTTC. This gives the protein CASSLWGGTSGQETQYF. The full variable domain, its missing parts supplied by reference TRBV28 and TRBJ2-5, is DVKVTQSSRYLVKRTGEKVFLECVQDMDHENMFWYRQDPGLGLRLIYFSYDVKMKEKGDIPEGYSVSREKKERFSLILESASTNQTSMYLCASSLWGGTSGQETQYFGPGTRLLVL.

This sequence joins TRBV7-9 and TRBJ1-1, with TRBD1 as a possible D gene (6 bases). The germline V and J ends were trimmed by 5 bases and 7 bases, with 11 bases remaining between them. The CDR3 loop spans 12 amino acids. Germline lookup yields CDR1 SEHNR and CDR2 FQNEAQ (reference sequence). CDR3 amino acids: CASSLDRFEAFF. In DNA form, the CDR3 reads TGTGCCAGCAGCCTCGACAGGTTTGAAGCTTTCTTT.

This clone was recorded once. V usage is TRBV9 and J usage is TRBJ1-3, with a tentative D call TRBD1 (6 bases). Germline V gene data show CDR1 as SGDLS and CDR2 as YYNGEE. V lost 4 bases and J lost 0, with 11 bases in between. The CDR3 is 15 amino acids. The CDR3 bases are TGTGCCAGCAGCCCAGGGGAGAGCTCTGGAAACACCATATATTTT. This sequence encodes CASSPGESSGNTIYF.

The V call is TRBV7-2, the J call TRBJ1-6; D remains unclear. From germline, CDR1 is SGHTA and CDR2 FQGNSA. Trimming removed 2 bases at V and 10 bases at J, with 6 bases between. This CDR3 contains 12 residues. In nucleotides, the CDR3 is TGTGCCAGCAGCTTACCGGAGTCACCCCTCCACTTT. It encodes CASSLPESPLHF.

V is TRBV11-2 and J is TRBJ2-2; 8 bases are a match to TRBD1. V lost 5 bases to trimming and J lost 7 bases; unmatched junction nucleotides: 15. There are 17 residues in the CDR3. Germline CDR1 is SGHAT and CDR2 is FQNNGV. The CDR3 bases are TGTGCCAGCAGCCCCCTAGGCCCGGACAGGGCGATCGGGGAGCTGTTTTTT. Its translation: CASSPLGPDRAIGELFF. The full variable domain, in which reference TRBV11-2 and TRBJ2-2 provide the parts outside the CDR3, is EAGVAQSPRYKIIEKRQSVAFWCNPISGHATLYWYQQILGQGPKLLIQFQNNGVVDDSQLPKDRFSAERLKGVDSTLKIQPAKLEDSAVYLCASSPLGPDRAIGELFFGEGSRLTVL.

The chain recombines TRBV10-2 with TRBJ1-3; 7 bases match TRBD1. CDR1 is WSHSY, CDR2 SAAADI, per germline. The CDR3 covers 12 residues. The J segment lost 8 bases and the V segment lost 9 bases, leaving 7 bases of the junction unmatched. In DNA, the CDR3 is TGCGCCAGTCCAGACAGGGTGTACACCATATATTTT. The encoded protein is CASPDRVYTIYF.

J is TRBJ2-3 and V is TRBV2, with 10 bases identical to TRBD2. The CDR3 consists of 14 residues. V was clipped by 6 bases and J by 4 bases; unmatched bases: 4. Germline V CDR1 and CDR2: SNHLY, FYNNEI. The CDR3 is CASRVSGGSDTQYF. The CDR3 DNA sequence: TGTGCCAGCAGGGTTAGCGGGGGGTCAGATACGCAGTATTTT.

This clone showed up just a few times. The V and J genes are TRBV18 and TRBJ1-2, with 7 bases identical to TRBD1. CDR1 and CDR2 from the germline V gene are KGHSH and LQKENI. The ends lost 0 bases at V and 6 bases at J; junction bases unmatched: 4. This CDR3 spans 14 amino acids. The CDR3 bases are TGTGCCAGCTCACCACCGTCAGGACAGGATGGCTACACCTTC. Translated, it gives CASSPPSGQDGYTF. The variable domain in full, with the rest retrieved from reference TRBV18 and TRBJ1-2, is NAGVMQNPRHLVRRRGQEARLRCSPMKGHSHVYWYRQLPEEGLKFMVYLQKENIIDESGMPKERFSAEFPKEGPSILRIQQVVRGDSAAYFCASSPPSGQDGYTFGSGTRLTVV.

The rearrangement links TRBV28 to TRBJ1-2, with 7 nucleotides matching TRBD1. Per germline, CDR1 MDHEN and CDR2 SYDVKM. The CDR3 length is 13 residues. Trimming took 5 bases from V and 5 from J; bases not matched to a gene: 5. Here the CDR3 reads CASSPRTGYGYTF. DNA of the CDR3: TGTGCCAGCAGTCCGAGGACAGGTTATGGCTACACCTTC.

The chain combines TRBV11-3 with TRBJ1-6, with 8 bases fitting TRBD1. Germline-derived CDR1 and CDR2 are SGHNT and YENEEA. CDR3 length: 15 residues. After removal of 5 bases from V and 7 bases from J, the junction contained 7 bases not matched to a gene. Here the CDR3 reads CASSLGQGENSPLHF. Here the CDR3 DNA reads TGTGCCAGCAGCCTAGGACAGGGTGAAAATTCACCCCTCCACTTT.

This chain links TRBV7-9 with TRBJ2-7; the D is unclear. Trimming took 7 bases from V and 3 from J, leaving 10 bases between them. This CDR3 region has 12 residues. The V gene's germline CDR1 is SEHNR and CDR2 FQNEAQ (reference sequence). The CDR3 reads CASTPLGYEQYF. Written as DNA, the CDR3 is TGTGCCAGCACCCCACTGGGCTACGAGCAGTACTTC.

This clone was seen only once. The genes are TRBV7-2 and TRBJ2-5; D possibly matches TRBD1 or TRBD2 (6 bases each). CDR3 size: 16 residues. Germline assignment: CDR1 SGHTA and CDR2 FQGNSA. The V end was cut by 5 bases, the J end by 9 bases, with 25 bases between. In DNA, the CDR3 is TGTGCCAGCAGCCAAGTCGGGGGCGCTGGCTTGAGGGCCCAGTACTTC. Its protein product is CASSQVGGAGLRAQYF.

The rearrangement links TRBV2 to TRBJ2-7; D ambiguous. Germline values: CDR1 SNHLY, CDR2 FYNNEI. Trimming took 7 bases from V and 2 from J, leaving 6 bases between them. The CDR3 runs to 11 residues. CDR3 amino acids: CASTGAYEQYF. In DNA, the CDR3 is TGTGCCAGCACAGGCGCCTACGAGCAGTACTTC.

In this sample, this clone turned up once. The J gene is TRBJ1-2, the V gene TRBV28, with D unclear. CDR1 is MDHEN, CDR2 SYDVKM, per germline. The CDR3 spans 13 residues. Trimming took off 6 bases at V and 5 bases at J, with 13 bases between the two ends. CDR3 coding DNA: TGTGCCAGCAGCACCCCCGGAGTTTATGGCTACACCTTC. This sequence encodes CASSTPGVYGYTF.

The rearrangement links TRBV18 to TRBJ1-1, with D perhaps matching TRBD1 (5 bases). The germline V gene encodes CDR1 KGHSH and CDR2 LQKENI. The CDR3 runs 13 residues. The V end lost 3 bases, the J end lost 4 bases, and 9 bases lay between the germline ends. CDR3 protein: CASSPRGGTEAFF. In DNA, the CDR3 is TGTGCCAGCTCACCGCGGGGGGGCACTGAAGCTTTCTTT. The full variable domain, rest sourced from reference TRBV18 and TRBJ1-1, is NAGVMQNPRHLVRRRGQEARLRCSPMKGHSHVYWYRQLPEEGLKFMVYLQKENIIDESGMPKERFSAEFPKEGPSILRIQQVVRGDSAAYFCASSPRGGTEAFFGQGTRLTVV.

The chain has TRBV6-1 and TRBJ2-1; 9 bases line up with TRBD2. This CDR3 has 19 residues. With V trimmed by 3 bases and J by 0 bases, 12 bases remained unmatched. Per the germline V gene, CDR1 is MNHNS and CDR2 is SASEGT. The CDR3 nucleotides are TGTGCCAGCAGTGACCCGGGTCTAGCGGGACTATTCTCCTACAATGAGCAGTTCTTC. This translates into CASSDPGLAGLFSYNEQFF.

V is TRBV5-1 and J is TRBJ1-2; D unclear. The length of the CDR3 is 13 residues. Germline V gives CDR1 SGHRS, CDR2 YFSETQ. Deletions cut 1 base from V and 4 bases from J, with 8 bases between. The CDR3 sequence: CASSLQSGYGYTF. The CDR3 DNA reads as TGCGCCAGCAGCTTGCAGAGCGGCTATGGCTACACCTTC.

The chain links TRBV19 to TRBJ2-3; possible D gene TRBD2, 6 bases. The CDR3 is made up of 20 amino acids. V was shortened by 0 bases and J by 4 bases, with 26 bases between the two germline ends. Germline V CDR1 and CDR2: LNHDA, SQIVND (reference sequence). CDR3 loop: CASSIDGPFAKGRRPDTQYF. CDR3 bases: TGTGCCAGTAGTATAGATGGGCCCTTTGCTAAGGGGAGGAGACCAGATACGCAGTATTTT.

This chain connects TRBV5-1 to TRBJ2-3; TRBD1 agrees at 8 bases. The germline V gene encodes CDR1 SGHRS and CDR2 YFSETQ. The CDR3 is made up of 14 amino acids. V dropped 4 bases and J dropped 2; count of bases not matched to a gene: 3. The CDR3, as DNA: TGCGCCAGCAGCCCGACAGGGGTCACAGATACGCAGTATTTT. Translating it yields CASSPTGVTDTQYF. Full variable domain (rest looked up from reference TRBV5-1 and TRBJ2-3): KAGVTQTPRYLIKTRGQQVTLSCSPISGHRSVSWYQQTPGQGLQFLFEYFSETQRNKGNFPGRFSGRQFSNSRSEMNVSTLELGDSALYLCASSPTGVTDTQYFGPGTRLTVL.

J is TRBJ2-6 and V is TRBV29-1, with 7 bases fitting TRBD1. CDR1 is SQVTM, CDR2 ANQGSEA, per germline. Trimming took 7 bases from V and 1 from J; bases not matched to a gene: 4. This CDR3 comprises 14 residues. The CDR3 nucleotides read TGCAGCGCCCAGACAGGGTCTGGGGCCAACGTCCTGACTTTC. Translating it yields CSAQTGSGANVLTF. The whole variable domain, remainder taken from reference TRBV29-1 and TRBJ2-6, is SAVISQKPSRDICQRGTSLTIQCQVDSQVTMMFWYRQQPGQSLTLIATANQGSEATYESGFVIDKFPISRPNLTFSTLTVSNMSPEDSSIYLCSAQTGSGANVLTFGAGSRLTVL.

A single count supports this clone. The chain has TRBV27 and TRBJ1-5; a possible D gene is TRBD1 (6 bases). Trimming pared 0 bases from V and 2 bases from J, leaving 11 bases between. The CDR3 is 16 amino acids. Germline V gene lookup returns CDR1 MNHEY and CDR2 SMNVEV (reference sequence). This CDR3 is CASSLSPGTRNQPQHF. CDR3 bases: TGTGCCAGCAGTTTATCTCCCGGGACACGCAATCAGCCCCAGCATTTT.

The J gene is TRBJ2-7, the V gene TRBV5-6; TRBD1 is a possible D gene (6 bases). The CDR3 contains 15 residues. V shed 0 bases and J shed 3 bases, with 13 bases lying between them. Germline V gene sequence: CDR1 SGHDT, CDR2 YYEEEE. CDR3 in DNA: TGTGCCAGCAGCTTGGGGCCAGGGGTGTTCTACGAGCAGTACTTC. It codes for CASSLGPGVFYEQYF.

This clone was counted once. Here the CDR3 reads CSVEARPEQFF. DNA for the CDR3: TGCAGCGTTGAAGCTCGGCCCGAGCAGTTCTTC. The chain couples TRBV29-1 to TRBJ2-1; no definite D call. The CDR3 length is 11 residues. Per the germline V gene, CDR1 is SQVTM and CDR2 is ANQGSEA. V dropped 1 base and J dropped 10 bases, with 8 bases sitting between them.

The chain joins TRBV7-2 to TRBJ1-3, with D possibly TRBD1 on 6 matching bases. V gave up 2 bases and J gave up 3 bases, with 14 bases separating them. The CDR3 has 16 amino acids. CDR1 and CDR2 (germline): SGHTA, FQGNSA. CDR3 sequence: CASSLNGRGFGNTIYF. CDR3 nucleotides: TGTGCCAGCAGCTTAAACGGGAGGGGGTTTGGAAACACCATATATTTT.

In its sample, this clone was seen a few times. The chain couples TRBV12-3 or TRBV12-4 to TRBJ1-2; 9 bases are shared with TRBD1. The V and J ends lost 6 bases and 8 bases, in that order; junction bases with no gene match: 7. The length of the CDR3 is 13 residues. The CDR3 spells CASRRQGVGGYTF. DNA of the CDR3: TGTGCCAGCAGAAGACAGGGGGTCGGGGGCTACACCTTC.